This T cell receptor (beta chain) was found in a study of T-cell reconstitution after alpha-beta-depleted transplantation in children. Points from the study as a whole: Where some patients showed high TCRbeta diversity at day 60, it came from recipient T cells and thymic progenitors that had survived. Several hundred expanded graft clones reportedly gave rise to the alpha-beta T cells present about two months after transplant. T-cell counts and diversity at one year post-transplant came mainly from newly produced T cells.

As it was prepared, the TCRbeta library received unique molecular identifiers. TCRdb re-called the PCR reads through MiXCR, storing one row per CDR3 protein. The sample records approximately 44,000 distinct CDR3 sequences, over 4.5% being singletons. V lost 6 bases and J lost 4; bases outside the gene matches: 2. The CDR3 is 12 amino acids. CDR1 is DFQATT and CDR2 is SNEGSKA in the germline V gene (reference sequence). There are many counts of this clonotype. Its specificity is not known. This sample comprised PBMCs, mostly from graft donor cells, obtained 60 days after TCRalphabeta/CD19-depleted stem cell transplant. The J gene is TRBJ1-5, the V gene TRBV20-1; 8 nucleotides agree with TRBD1. The sequence derives from a female patient aged 2-10 years who had a stem cell transplant for aplastic anemia, so the T cells may come from the graft donor. CDR3 in amino acids: CSARTGNQPQHF. The CDR3 DNA sequence: TGCAGTGCCCGGACAGGGAATCAGCCCCAGCATTTT.